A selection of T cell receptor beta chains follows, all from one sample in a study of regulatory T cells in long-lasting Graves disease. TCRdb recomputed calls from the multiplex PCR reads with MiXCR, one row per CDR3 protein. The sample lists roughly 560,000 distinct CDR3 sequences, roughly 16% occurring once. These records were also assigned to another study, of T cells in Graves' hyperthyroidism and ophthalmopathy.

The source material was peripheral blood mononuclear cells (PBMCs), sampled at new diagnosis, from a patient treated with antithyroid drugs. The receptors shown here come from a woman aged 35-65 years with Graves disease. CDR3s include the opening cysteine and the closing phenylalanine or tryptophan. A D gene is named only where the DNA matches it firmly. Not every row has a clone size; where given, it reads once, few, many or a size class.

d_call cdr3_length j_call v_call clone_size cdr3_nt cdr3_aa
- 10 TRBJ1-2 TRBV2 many TGTGCCAGCAGGCGGGGTTGGGACACCTTC CASRRGWDTF
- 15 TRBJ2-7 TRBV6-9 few TGTGCCAGCAGTTACGGCAACGGGAACACCTACGAGCAGTACTTC CASSYGNGNTYEQYF
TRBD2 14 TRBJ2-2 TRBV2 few TGTGCCAGCAGTGAATGGGGGGGCACCGGGGAGCTGTTTTTT CASSEWGGTGELFF
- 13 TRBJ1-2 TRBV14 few - CASSQVGTGTGTF
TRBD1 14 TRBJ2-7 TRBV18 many TGTGCCAGTAGTCCGGGACAGGGTGTGGGCGAGCAGTACTTC CASSPGQGVGEQYF
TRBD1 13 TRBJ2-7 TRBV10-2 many TGCGCCAGCGAGGACAGGGATTCCTACGAGCAGTACTTC CASEDRDSYEQYF
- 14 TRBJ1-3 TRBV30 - TGTGCCTGGAGTATGGGGGCGCGGGGAAACACCATATATTTT CAWSMGARGNTIYF
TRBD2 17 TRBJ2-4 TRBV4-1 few TGCGCCAGCAGCCAAGATCTTAGCGGGGCAGCCAAAAACATTCAGTACTTC CASSQDLSGAAKNIQYF
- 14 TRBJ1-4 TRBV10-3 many TGTGCCATCAGTGAGGGGAGGGCTAATGAAAAACTGTTTTTT CAISEGRANEKLFF
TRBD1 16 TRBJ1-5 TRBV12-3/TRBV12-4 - TGTGCCAGCAGTTGGGGCGGGACAGGGGCCCTTCAGCCCCAGCATTTT CASSWGGTGALQPQHF
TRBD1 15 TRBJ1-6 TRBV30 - TGTGCCTGGACCGCCGGGACAGGGATACATTCACCCCTCCACTTT CAWTAGTGIHSPLHF
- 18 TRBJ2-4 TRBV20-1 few TGCAGTGCTAGAGAAGCCCCTGGCCGTGGGACCCCCAAAAACATTCAGTACTTC CSAREAPGRGTPKNIQYF
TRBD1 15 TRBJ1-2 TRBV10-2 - TGCGCCAGCAGTGATGGGACAGGGTTCGTCTATGGCTACACCTTC CASSDGTGFVYGYTF
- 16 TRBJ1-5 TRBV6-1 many TGTGCCAGCAGTGAAAACCCAACAGGGCGCAATCAGCCCCAGCATTTT CASSENPTGRNQPQHF
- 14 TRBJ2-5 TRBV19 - TGTGCCAGTAGTATAGGCCCCGGGGGAGAGACCCAGTACTTC CASSIGPGGETQYF
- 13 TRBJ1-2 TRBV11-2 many TGTGCCAGCAACCCGGGGCCCAGCTATGGCTACACCTTC CASNPGPSYGYTF
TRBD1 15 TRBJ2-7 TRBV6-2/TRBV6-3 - TGTGCCAGCAGTTACTCGATAGGGGGCGGGTACGAGCAGTACTTC CASSYSIGGGYEQYF
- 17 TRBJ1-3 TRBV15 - TGTGCCACCAGCAGAGATCGGGGAGCCCTCTCTGGAAACACCATACATTTT CATSRDRGALSGNTIHF
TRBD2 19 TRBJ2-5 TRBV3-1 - TGTGCCAGCAGCCAAGAGTGGAGACTAGCGGGGGGCCAGGGAGAGACCCAGTACTTC CASSQEWRLAGGQGETQYF
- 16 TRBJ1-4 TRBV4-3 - TGCGCCAGCAGCCAACACACGGACCAAACTAATGAAAAACTGTTTTTT CASSQHTDQTNEKLFF
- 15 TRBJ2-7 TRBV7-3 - TGTGCCAGCAGCCTTACAGGGCTTTCCTCCTACGAGCAGTACTTC CASSLTGLSSYEQYF
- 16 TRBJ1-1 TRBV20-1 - TGCAGTGCTAGAATCGCCAGGCAGGGAGTAAGCACTGAAGCTTTCTTT CSARIARQGVSTEAFF
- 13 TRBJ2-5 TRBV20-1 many TGCAGTGCTAGACTTACACGACAAGAGACCCAGTACTTC CSARLTRQETQYF
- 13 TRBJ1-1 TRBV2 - TGTGCCAGCACGCCACAGGGAGACACTGAAGCTTTCTTT CASTPQGDTEAFF
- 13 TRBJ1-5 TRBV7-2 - TGTGCCTCCAAGAGGGGGGTGGGTCGGCCCCAGCATTTT CASKRGVGRPQHF
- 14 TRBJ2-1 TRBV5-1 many TGCGCCAGCAGCTTGGGGGGCTTGGGCAATGAGCAGTTCTTC CASSLGGLGNEQFF